Below are 16 T cell receptor beta chains sequenced from a single sample in a study of shared clonotypes between healthy human individuals. Repertoires were generated with immunoSEQ multiplex PCR, while TCRdb's copy carries only in-frame clones and drops some. The sample has 550,000 to 850,000 clones; around 67% are singletons. The sample taken for sequencing was memory CD4+ T cells sorted from blood. Subset of the sample: CD45RA-negative fraction. The source of these receptors is a woman between 25 and 40 years old in good health.

A few counts support this clone. This sequence joins TRBV5-5 and TRBJ2-1; tentatively, D is TRBD1 (5 bases). The V gene's germline CDR1 is SGHKS and CDR2 YYEKEE (reference sequence). The V end was cut by 3 bases, the J end by 5 bases, with 18 bases between. The CDR3 spans 16 residues. The CDR3 loop is CASSSTTVLGNNEQFF. The CDR3 region has the DNA TGTGCCAGCAGCTCTACGACAGTGCTTGGGAACAATGAGCAGTTCTTC.

The J gene is TRBJ1-2, the V gene TRBV28; D not certain. There are 12 residues in the CDR3. Trimming left V 6 bases short and J 4 bases short, with 9 bases between. From germline, CDR1 is MDHEN and CDR2 SYDVKM. Here the CDR3 DNA reads TGTGCCAGCAGCAATTGGAGCTATGGCTACACCTTC. It specifies CASSNWSYGYTF.

This clone was seen more than once but under ten times. CDR3 sequence: CASSEIKGTYEQYF. The CDR3 bases are TGTGCCAGCAGTGAAATTAAGGGAACCTACGAGCAGTACTTC. The rearrangement links TRBV6-1 to TRBJ2-7; D gene ambiguous. V was trimmed by 2 bases and J by 2 bases, leaving 10 bases between them. CDR1 is MNHNS, CDR2 SASEGT, per germline. The CDR3 is made up of 14 amino acids.

The chain links TRBV15 to TRBJ1-1; no clear D gene. Deletions cut 5 bases from V and 3 bases from J, with 7 bases between. The CDR3 has 12 residues. Per germline, CDR1 LNHNV and CDR2 YYDKDF (reference sequence). CDR3 nucleotides: TGTGCCACCAGCTGGACGGACACTGAAGCTTTCTTT. Protein sequence: CATSWTDTEAFF.

About this clone: Other DNA sequences of this sample code for an identical CDR3. The genes are TRBV7-8 and TRBJ1-2; the D is unclear. The CDR3 sequence is 15 residues long. Germline CDR1 SGHVS, CDR2 FQNEAQ. The ends were cut back, 1 base at V and 0 bases at J, with 9 bases in the middle. This CDR3 reads CASSLVSGPNYGYTF. The CDR3 bases are TGTGCCAGCAGCTTAGTCTCAGGCCCTAACTATGGCTACACCTTC.

This clone came up many times. The chain has TRBV2 and TRBJ2-1; 11 nucleotides align to TRBD2. V gave up 6 bases and J gave up 9 bases; unmatched junction bases: 10. Germline assignment: CDR1 SNHLY and CDR2 FYNNEI. This CDR3 contains 15 residues. The CDR3 reads CASRRLAGRSVEQFF. The CDR3 DNA sequence: TGTGCCAGCAGGAGACTAGCGGGGAGGTCCGTTGAGCAGTTCTTC.

This CDR3 reads CASSQEGVAGQETQYF. CDR3 coding DNA: TGCGCCAGCAGCCAAGAGGGGGTAGCGGGTCAAGAGACCCAGTACTTC. The V and J genes are TRBV4-1 and TRBJ2-5; 7 bases map to TRBD2. This CDR3 is 16 amino acids long. CDR1 and CDR2 from the germline V gene are MGHRA and YSYEKL. V gave up 0 bases and J gave up 2 bases; unmatched junction bases: 6.

The chain carries TRBV19 and TRBJ2-2; 7 positions match TRBD1. Germline CDR1 reads LNHDA; CDR2 reads SQIVND (reference sequence). The V gene end was trimmed by 8 bases and the J gene end by 3 bases; junction bases not matched to a gene: 9. The CDR3 loop spans 15 amino acids. The CDR3 protein is CASGPRTGYTGELFF. CDR3 nucleotides: TGTGCCAGTGGACCCCGGACAGGATACACCGGGGAGCTGTTTTTT.

The chain has TRBV6-1 and TRBJ1-5; a possible D gene is TRBD1 (6 bases). The length of the CDR3 is 15 residues. CDR1 and CDR2 from the germline V gene are MNHNS and SASEGT. V was clipped by 3 bases and J by 1 base, with 10 bases between them. The CDR3 is CASSETDRSNQPQHF. CDR3 bases: TGTGCCAGCAGTGAGACGGACAGAAGCAATCAGCCCCAGCATTTT.

The chain links TRBV11-2 to TRBJ2-5; a possible D gene is TRBD1 (6 bases). Trimming took off 6 bases at V and 7 bases at J, with 15 bases between the two ends. Germline-derived CDR1 and CDR2 are SGHAT and FQNNGV. The CDR3 sequence is 13 residues long. The CDR3 loop reads CASSGGGPRTQYF. The CDR3 region has the DNA TGTGCCAGCAGTGGGGGCGGCCCCAGGACCCAGTACTTC.

The chain joins TRBV6-1 to TRBJ2-7, with 12 bases that match TRBD1. Germline V lookup: CDR1 MNHNS, CDR2 SASEGT. The CDR3 runs 14 residues. J gave up 3 bases and V 7 bases, and 4 bases lay outside the gene matches. CDR3 loop: CASKGQGALYEQYF. Here the CDR3 DNA reads TGTGCCAGCAAGGGACAGGGGGCCCTCTACGAGCAGTACTTC.

This sequence joins TRBV5-1 and TRBJ2-1; 7 bases agree with TRBD2. CDR3 size: 15 residues. Trimming at V came to 4 bases and at J to 2 bases, leaving 6 bases not matched to a gene. Germline values: CDR1 SGHRS, CDR2 YFSETQ. CDR3 bases: TGCGCCAGCAGCAGTGGCGGGAGTCCCTACAATGAGCAGTTCTTC. Translating it yields CASSSGGSPYNEQFF.

The J gene is TRBJ2-5, the V gene TRBV10-2; TRBD1 aligns across 7 bases. After removal of 6 bases from V and 5 bases from J, the junction contained 15 bases not matched to a gene. Germline values: CDR1 WSHSY, CDR2 SAAADI. The CDR3 runs to 16 residues. The CDR3 is CASRDLGDRAGETQYF. In DNA form, the CDR3 reads TGCGCCAGCAGAGATCTAGGAGACAGGGCCGGGGAGACCCAGTACTTC.

J is TRBJ2-1 and V is TRBV5-1, with 8 bases that match TRBD2. The CDR3 is made up of 15 amino acids. The V segment lost 4 bases and the J segment 4 bases; nucleotides outside the gene matches: 7. Germline CDR1 SGHRS, CDR2 YFSETQ. CDR3 residues: CASSPSTSAYNEQFF. The CDR3 nucleotides read TGCGCCAGCAGCCCATCGACTAGCGCATACAATGAGCAGTTCTTC.

V and J are TRBV2 and TRBJ2-1, with TRBD1 matching over 8 bases. The CDR3 has 14 residues. CDR1 is SNHLY, CDR2 FYNNEI, per germline. V lost 5 bases and J lost 6; bases outside the gene matches: 6. The CDR3 bases are TGTGCCAGCAGTCCGCGGACAGGGATCAATGAGCAGTTCTTC. It encodes CASSPRTGINEQFF.

This clone came up a few times. The sample contains more than one DNA sequence encoding this CDR3. The J gene is TRBJ2-5, the V gene TRBV5-5; D not certain. V lost 4 bases, J lost 2 bases, and 3 bases lay in between. CDR3 size: 11 residues. Germline assignment: CDR1 SGHKS and CDR2 YYEKEE (reference sequence). The CDR3 sequence is CASSAQETQYF. CDR3 coding DNA: TGTGCCAGCAGCGCTCAAGAGACCCAGTACTTC.